This T cell receptor (beta chain) was observed in a study of T cell repertoires in ileal Crohn's disease. Clones were sequenced by immunoSEQ multiplex PCR, and TCRdb holds only the in-frame ones, with some missing. The sample contains approximately 30,000 clones, around three quarters of which appear only once. The germline gives CDR1 MGHRA, CDR2 YSYEKL. The CDR3 is 13 residues long. The junction had 3 bases not matched to a gene; V was cut back by 4 bases and J by 4 bases. The rearrangement links TRBV4-1 to TRBJ2-5; 7 nucleotides agree with TRBD1. Sequenced: ileal tissue. The TCR comes from an adult with Crohn's disease. The CDR3 sequence is CASSLPGGETQYF. The CDR3 region has the DNA TGCGCCAGCAGCCTCCCAGGGGGAGAGACCCAGTACTTC.